Reported below is one T cell receptor beta chain. The antigen is undetermined. The sample comes from a study of response to subunit inactivated influenza vaccine. Findings and limits, study-wide: The authors offered the suggestion that each seasonal influenza vaccination recruits few new T cells.

TCRdb recomputed calls from the RT-PCR reads with MiXCR, one row per CDR3 protein. The sample records about 700,000 distinct CDR3 sequences, over 11% being singletons. The receptor was isolated from a middle-aged man who received an inactivated influenza vaccine. The starting material was PBMCs from blood, obtained 14 to 15 days before vaccination.

The CDR3, as DNA: TGCAGCGTCCCAGCGGGAGGGAACACAGATACGCAGTATTTT. Amino acids: CSVPAGGNTDTQYF. This sequence joins TRBV29-1 and TRBJ2-3; TRBD2 matches 10 bases. The CDR3 runs 14 residues. Looked up from germline, CDR1 is SQVTM and CDR2 is ANQGSEA. The V gene end was trimmed by 6 bases and the J gene end by 2 bases; junction bases not matched to a gene: 5.